The source of this T cell receptor beta chain is a study of T-cell memory formation after mild COVID-19. Whole-study context: Largely, TCR clusters stayed within a single donor.

This clonotype was picked up a small number of times. Its target is not known. MiXCR was run by TCRdb on the 5' RACE reads, yielding one entry per CDR3 protein. The table includes around 410,000 distinct CDR3 sequences, around 22% detected once. Whole-study results and caveats: A balance of CD4 and CD8 characterized clones contracting day 15 to 85, whereas later expanders leaned CD4+. Among CD4+ contracting clones, most were CM and EM, and CD8+ ones EMRA. Pre-infection memory showed some responding clones, and this suggested that cross-reactive memory joined.

The receptor's source is an adult woman who had mild COVID-19 (a few samples of this study predate the infection). Cell type and time point are not known. Sequencing used PBMCs or a T cell subset sorted from them (not recorded which).

CDR3 region: CASSSSLGPYNEQFF. Here the CDR3 DNA reads TGTGCCAGCAGCTCTTCGCTTGGACCTTACAATGAGCAGTTCTTC. The chain links TRBV7-3 to TRBJ2-1, with unresolved D. V gave up 4 bases and J gave up 4 bases, with 14 bases separating them. This CDR3 is built from 15 residues. Germline CDR1 is SGHTA and CDR2 is FQGTGA. The whole variable domain, filled in from reference TRBV7-3 and TRBJ2-1, reads GAGVSQTPSNKVTEKGKYVELRCDPISGHTALYWYRQSLGQGPEFLIYFQGTGAADDSGLPNDRFFAVRPEGSVSTLKIQRTERGDSAVYLCASSSSLGPYNEQFFGPGTRLTVL.